The 19 T cell receptor beta chains presented below share a single source sample, sequenced in a study of CD8+ T cells in alopecia areata. The sample's treatment: oral pan-JAK inhibitor, 5-10 mg twice daily. RNA was isolated and reverse transcribed to cDNA, the sequencing template. Assay: immunoSEQ multiplex PCR; the TCRdb copy retains only in-frame clones and omits some. The table records roughly 110,000 clones, 80% to 85% of them present only once. The source material was CD8+ T cells sorted from blood, sampled at week 24, from a patient treated with tofacitinib. The receptors here all came from a human donor with alopecia areata.

The rearrangement links TRBV10-3 to TRBJ1-1; 7 bases line up with TRBD1. Germline lookup yields CDR1 ENHRY and CDR2 SYGVKD. Trimming at V came to 6 bases and at J to 0 bases, leaving 4 bases not matched to a gene. This CDR3 region has 14 residues. The CDR3 loop reads CAISTQGMNTEAFF. As DNA, the CDR3 is TGTGCCATCAGCACACAGGGGATGAACACTGAAGCTTTCTTT.

This clone showed up just a few times. This chain connects TRBV10-3 to TRBJ2-5; D gene unclear. The DNA end is more similar to TRBJ2-7, so the J call may be wrong. This CDR3 has 12 residues. Germline values: CDR1 ENHRY, CDR2 SYGVKD. The CDR3 loop is CAISTKIYEQYF. CDR3 bases: TGTGCCATCAGTACAAAGATCTACGAGCAGTACTTC.

This chain joins TRBV6-6 and TRBJ2-1; D call uncertain. V was trimmed by 7 bases and J by 4 bases, leaving 8 bases between them. Germline CDR1 is MNHNY and CDR2 is SVGAGI (reference sequence). This CDR3 has 12 residues. The CDR3 coding sequence is TGTGCCAGCACCCAGGCGTACAATGAGCAGTTCTTC. It is translated as CASTQAYNEQFF.

The J gene is TRBJ2-1, the V gene TRBV5-4, with 8 bases lining up with TRBD1. CDR1 is SGHNT, CDR2 YYREEE, per germline (reference sequence). This CDR3 has 17 residues. Trimming cost V 0 bases and J 10 bases; bases outside gene matches: 15. The CDR3 is CASSLAGTGRLLVEQFF. The CDR3 DNA is TGTGCCAGCAGCTTGGCCGGGACAGGACGACTCCTCGTGGAGCAGTTCTTC. Combining the CDR3 with reference TRBV5-4 and TRBJ2-1 gives the whole variable domain ETGVTQSPTHLIKTRGQQVTLRCSSQSGHNTVSWYQQALGQGPQFIFQYYREEENGRGNFPPRFSGLQFPNYSSELNVNALELDDSALYLCASSLAGTGRLLVEQFFGPGTRLTVL.

The rearrangement uses TRBV7-9 and TRBJ2-7; D is possibly TRBD1 or TRBD2 (5 bases each). Germline values: CDR1 SEHNR, CDR2 FQNEAQ (reference sequence). Trimming took off 5 bases at V and 2 bases at J, with 13 bases between the two ends. CDR3 length: 14 amino acids. The CDR3 DNA reads as TGTGCCAGCAGCCCCGGGACGTTAACCTACGAGCAGTACTTC. It encodes CASSPGTLTYEQYF.

The chain uses TRBV27 and TRBJ1-1; weak D call: TRBD1 (5 bases). The CDR3 contains 15 residues. Germline CDR1 MNHEY, CDR2 SMNVEV (reference sequence). Trimming shortened V by 3 bases and J by 3 bases, and 14 bases separated the two germline ends. This CDR3 reads CASSLGGALDTEAFF. Written as DNA, the CDR3 is TGTGCCAGCAGTTTGGGTGGGGCGCTCGACACTGAAGCTTTCTTT.

The chain is built from TRBV10-3 and TRBJ2-7; 10 bases fit TRBD2. The CDR3 consists of 13 residues. Germline V gene sequence: CDR1 ENHRY, CDR2 SYGVKD. V trimming: 9 bases; J trimming: 2 bases; junction bases outside the gene matches: 4. CDR3 region: CAISGGSAYEQYF. CDR3 bases: TGTGCCATTAGCGGGGGGTCCGCCTACGAGCAGTACTTC.

The chain uses TRBV11-2 and TRBJ2-5, with 13 positions matching TRBD2. CDR1 SGHAT and CDR2 FQNNGV come from the germline V gene. The CDR3 contains 16 residues. Trimming took 5 bases from V and 11 from J; bases not matched to a gene: 14. CDR3 residues: CASSPRTSGGPEVQYF. The DNA for the CDR3 is TGTGCCAGCAGCCCCCGGACTAGCGGGGGCCCGGAGGTACAGTACTTC.

The chain uses TRBV7-6 and TRBJ2-7; TRBD1 or TRBD2 may be the D gene (5 bases each). Trimming stripped 5 bases from V and 2 bases from J, with 10 bases between. CDR3 size: 13 residues. Looked up from germline, CDR1 is SGHVS and CDR2 is FNYEAQ. CDR3 sequence (DNA): TGTGCCAGCAGCCTCGGGGCCCCCTACGAGCAGTACTTC. It codes for CASSLGAPYEQYF.

This clone was seen a handful of times. This chain uses TRBV30 with TRBJ2-3, with D hard to call. Germline CDR1 is GTSNPN and CDR2 is SVGIG (reference sequence). The CDR3 totals 13 residues. V was pared by 3 bases and J by 4 bases, with 11 bases between. In DNA, the CDR3 is TGTGCCTGGAGACAGTTCCTCGCAGATACGCAGTATTTT. Translating gives CAWRQFLADTQYF.

The rearrangement joins TRBV6-5 to TRBJ1-2; maybe TRBD1 (5 bases). CDR3 length: 13 residues. Germline V CDR1 and CDR2: MNHEY, SVGAGI. The V end lost 2 bases, the J end lost 3 bases, and 7 bases lay between the germline ends. Written as DNA, the CDR3 is TGTGCCAGCAGTTACGGGGGAGACTATGGCTACACCTTC. Translating gives CASSYGGDYGYTF.

The V and J genes are TRBV11-2 and TRBJ1-4, with D perhaps matching TRBD1 (6 bases). The length of the CDR3 is 15 residues. Trimming stripped 7 bases from V and 6 bases from J, with 18 bases between. The germline V gene has CDR1 SGHAT and CDR2 FQNNGV. CDR3 loop: CASTNSVAGDEKLFF. The CDR3 DNA follows: TGTGCCAGCACCAATAGCGTGGCAGGGGATGAAAAACTGTTTTTT.

This chain links TRBV6-1 with TRBJ2-7, with 12 bases fitting TRBD1. The CDR3 has 14 amino acids. V was pared by 6 bases and J by 6 bases, with 6 bases of the junction left unmatched. Germline V gives CDR1 MNHNS, CDR2 SASEGT. CDR3 amino acids: CASSDGTGGIEQYF. For the CDR3, the DNA is TGTGCCAGCAGCGACGGGACAGGGGGCATCGAGCAGTACTTC.

J is TRBJ2-1 and V is TRBV4-2; D remains unclear. Trimming took 0 bases from V and 0 from J, leaving 9 bases between them. Germline V CDR1 and CDR2: LGHNA, YNFKEQ. The CDR3 is made up of 16 amino acids. The CDR3 DNA reads as TGTGCCAGCAGCCAAGATAAGTTAAGCTCCTACAATGAGCAGTTCTTC. The encoded protein is CASSQDKLSSYNEQFF.

A single count supports this clone. The chain has TRBV19 and TRBJ1-2; D is possibly TRBD1 (5 bases). Trimming shortened V by 8 bases and J by 6 bases, and 10 bases separated the two germline ends. This CDR3 has 11 amino acids. CDR1 and CDR2 from the germline V gene are LNHDA and SQIVND (reference sequence). CDR3 sequence: CASRGGDGYTF. CDR3 DNA: TGTGCCAGTCGCGGGGGGGATGGCTACACCTTC. Supplemented by reference TRBV19 and TRBJ1-2, the full variable domain reads DGGITQSPKYLFRKEGQNVTLSCEQNLNHDAMYWYRQDPGQGLRLIYYSQIVNDFQKGDIAEGYSVSREKKESFPLTVTSAQKNPTAFYLCASRGGDGYTFGSGTRLTVV.

This clone was seen once. The gene calls are TRBV5-1 and TRBJ2-7; either TRBD1 or TRBD2 may fit D (6 bases each). This CDR3 is 16 amino acids long. The ends were cut back, 4 bases at V and 3 bases at J, with 20 bases in the middle. Germline CDR1 SGHRS, CDR2 YFSETQ. CDR3 DNA: TGCGCCAGCAGCCCGGAGGGGGGCCTGGGCTACTACGAGCAGTACTTC. Protein sequence: CASSPEGGLGYYEQYF.

The CDR3 protein is CASSLQGGTEAFF. Written as DNA, the CDR3 is TGTGCCAGCAGCTTACAGGGAGGTACTGAAGCTTTCTTT. J is TRBJ1-1 and V is TRBV7-9; a weak D match, TRBD1 (5 bases). Trimming took off 2 bases at V and 5 bases at J, with 9 bases between the two ends. CDR3 length: 13 residues. Germline CDR1 reads SEHNR; CDR2 reads FQNEAQ (reference sequence).

CDR3 sequence (DNA): TGTGCCAGTAGTAGCGCAAGCGGCTACACCTTC. Amino acid sequence: CASSSASGYTF. The V gene is TRBV19, the J gene TRBJ1-2; the D is unclear. The V end was cut by 4 bases, the J end by 8 bases, with 8 bases between. CDR3 length: 11 amino acids. Germline CDR1 reads LNHDA; CDR2 reads SQIVND (reference sequence).

The V call is TRBV9, the J call TRBJ1-4; D is possibly TRBD1 (6 bases). Deletions cut 3 bases from V and 5 bases from J, with 14 bases between. Germline lookup yields CDR1 SGDLS and CDR2 YYNGEE. The CDR3 contains 15 residues. The CDR3 region is CASSAETGKNEKLFF. The CDR3 DNA is TGTGCCAGCAGCGCGGAGACAGGAAAAAATGAAAAACTGTTTTTT.